Presented here are 5 T cell receptor beta chains from one specimen sequenced in a study of shared clonotypes between healthy human individuals. The table came from immunoSEQ multiplex PCR; TCRdb's copy has only in-frame clones and leaves some out. This sample has hundreds of thousands of clones, with around 73% found just once. Material: memory CD4+ T cells sorted from blood. Indicated subset: CD45RA-negative fraction. Source of these receptors: a woman aged 25 to 45 in good health.

This chain uses TRBV4-1 with TRBJ2-5, with 8 positions matching TRBD1. The J call is doubtful: the DNA matches TRBJ2-7 better. The CDR3 sequence is 15 residues long. Germline V gene lookup returns CDR1 MGHRA and CDR2 YSYEKL. CDR3 sequence reads: CASTHGETGDYEQYF. DNA for the CDR3: TGCGCCAGCACCCACGGGGAGACAGGGGACTACGAGCAGTACTTC.

Only one count was recorded for this clone. The rearrangement uses TRBV11-2 and TRBJ1-5; D not certain. Trimming cost V 1 base and J 0 bases, with 7 bases left between them. Germline CDR1 reads SGHAT; CDR2 reads FQNNGV. This CDR3 contains 15 residues. The CDR3 DNA follows: TGTGCCAGCAGCTTAGGGGTGTATAGCAATCAGCCCCAGCATTTT. Translating gives CASSLGVYSNQPQHF.

The chain couples TRBV18 to TRBJ2-5; TRBD1 agrees at 7 bases. J lost 0 bases, V lost 6 bases, and 10 bases had no gene match. The CDR3 contains 16 residues. Per the germline V gene, CDR1 is KGHSH and CDR2 is LQKENI. The CDR3 reads CASSPGQRWYQETQYF. In DNA form, the CDR3 reads TGTGCCAGCTCGCCGGGACAGCGTTGGTACCAAGAGACCCAGTACTTC.

The gene calls are TRBV9 and TRBJ1-3, with D possibly TRBD1 on 5 matching bases. The CDR3 loop spans 14 amino acids. Germline-derived CDR1 and CDR2 are SGDLS and YYNGEE. The V end lost 2 bases, the J end lost 2 bases, and 8 bases lay between the germline ends. The CDR3 sequence: CASSVGTAGNTIYF. CDR3 DNA sequence: TGTGCCAGCAGCGTGGGGACCGCTGGAAACACCATATATTTT.

The rearrangement joins TRBV29-1 to TRBJ2-5; the D is unclear. CDR3 length equals 11 residues. The germline gives CDR1 SQVTM, CDR2 ANQGSEA. Trimming took 5 bases from V and 4 from J, leaving 8 bases between them. The CDR3 region has the DNA TGCAGCGTTCTAGGATCAGAGACCCAGTACTTC. Amino acids: CSVLGSETQYF.